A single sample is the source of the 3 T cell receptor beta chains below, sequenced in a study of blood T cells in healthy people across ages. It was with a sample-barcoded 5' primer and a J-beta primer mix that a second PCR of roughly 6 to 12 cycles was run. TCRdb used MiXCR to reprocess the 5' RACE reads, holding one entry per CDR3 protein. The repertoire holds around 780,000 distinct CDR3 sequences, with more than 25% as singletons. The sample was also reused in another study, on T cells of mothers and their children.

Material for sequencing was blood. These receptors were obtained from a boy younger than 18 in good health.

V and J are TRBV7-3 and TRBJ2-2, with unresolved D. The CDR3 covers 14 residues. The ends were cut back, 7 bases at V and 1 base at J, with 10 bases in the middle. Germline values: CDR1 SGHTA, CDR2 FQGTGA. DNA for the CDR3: TGTGCCAGCACCCGGACGGGGAACACCGGGGAGCTGTTTTTT. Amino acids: CASTRTGNTGELFF.

CDR3 nucleotides: TGTGCCAGCAGTTCTCCAGGGGGGATATTCGGCTACACCTTC. This sequence encodes CASSSPGGIFGYTF. The genes are TRBV6-1 and TRBJ1-2; 7 bases map to TRBD1. Trimming took 5 bases from V and 8 from J; bases not matched to a gene: 11. Per germline, CDR1 MNHNS and CDR2 SASEGT. CDR3 length: 14 amino acids.

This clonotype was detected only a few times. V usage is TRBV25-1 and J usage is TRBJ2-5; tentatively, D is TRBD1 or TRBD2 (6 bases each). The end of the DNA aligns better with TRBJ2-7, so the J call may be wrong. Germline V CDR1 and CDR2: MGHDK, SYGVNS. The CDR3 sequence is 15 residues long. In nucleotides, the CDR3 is TGTGCCAGCAGTGATCCACAGAGGGGGGCCTACGAGCAGTACTTC. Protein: CASSDPQRGAYEQYF.